Here is one TCR beta chain with its context. This entry comes from a study of blood T cell repertoires in COVID-19. V shed 3 bases and J 6 bases; nucleotides not matched to a gene: 7. The CDR3 is made up of 15 amino acids. CDR1 is MNHNS and CDR2 is SASEGT in the germline V gene. Some clones are missing from TCRdb's copy, which holds only in-frame ones; the method was immunoSEQ multiplex PCR. The table has some 310,000 clones, 87% seen once. This TCR came from a man between 45 and 60 years old with active or convalescent COVID-19. V usage is TRBV6-1 and J usage is TRBJ1-1, with TRBD1 matching 10 bases. Input material: peripheral blood. CDR3 in amino acids: CASSDRGQGIAEAFF. The CDR3 nucleotides read TGTGCCAGCAGTGATCGGGGACAGGGGATCGCTGAAGCTTTCTTT.